The clone carrying this T cell receptor (beta chain) was found once. CD4+ cells of the naive, central memory, regulatory and stem cell-like memory types were sorted via CD45RO/CCR7/CD25/CD127/CD95/CD27. This entry is derived from a study of beta chain features in type 1 diabetes. The whole isolated RNA underwent reverse transcription, so sequencing captured expressed TCRB transcripts. The protocol was immunoSEQ multiplex PCR, while the TCRdb copy is restricted to in-frame clones and leaves out a portion. The table records 200,000 to 250,000 clones, roughly 30% of them present only once. The length of the CDR3 is 13 residues. The trim removed 3 bases at V and 8 bases at J, leaving 4 bases unmatched. Per germline, CDR1 SGDLS and CDR2 YYNGEE.

The sequencing input was central memory CD4+ T cells from blood. V gene TRBV9 combines with J gene TRBJ2-1; TRBD1 matches 8 bases. The clonotype was recovered from a man under 40 in good health. The DNA for the CDR3 is TGTGCCAGCAGCGGGATCAGGGGGCATGAGCAGTTCTTC. It encodes CASSGIRGHEQFF.